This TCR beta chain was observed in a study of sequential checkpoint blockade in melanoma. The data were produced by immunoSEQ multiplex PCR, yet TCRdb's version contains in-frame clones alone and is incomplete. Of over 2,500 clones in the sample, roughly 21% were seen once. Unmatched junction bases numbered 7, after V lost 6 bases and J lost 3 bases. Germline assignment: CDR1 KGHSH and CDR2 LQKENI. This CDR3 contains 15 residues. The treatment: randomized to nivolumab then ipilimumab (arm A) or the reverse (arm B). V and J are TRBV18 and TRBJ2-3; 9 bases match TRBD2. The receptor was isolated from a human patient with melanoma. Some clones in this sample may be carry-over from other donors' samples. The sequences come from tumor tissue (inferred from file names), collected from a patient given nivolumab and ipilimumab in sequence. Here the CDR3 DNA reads TGTGCCAGCTCCATCAGCGGGGGGCCAACAGATACGCAGTATTTT. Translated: CASSISGGPTDTQYF. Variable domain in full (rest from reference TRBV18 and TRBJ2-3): NAGVMQNPRHLVRRRGQEARLRCSPMKGHSHVYWYRQLPEEGLKFMVYLQKENIIDESGMPKERFSAEFPKEGPSILRIQQVVRGDSAAYFCASSISGGPTDTQYFGPGTRLTVL.